The present T cell receptor beta chain was sequenced within a study of OX40 agonist ivuxolimab in advanced cancers. Study context: A partial response was reached by three patients: one with hepatocellular carcinoma and two with cutaneous melanoma.

Whole-study findings and limits: CD8+ T cells averaged more expanded clones than CD4+.

Assay used: immunoSEQ multiplex PCR; TCRdb lists only in-frame clones, some missing. In the table there are over 50,000 clones, about 85% of which are singletons. Concerning this clone: Its target is not known.

Patients who had autoimmune disease history or got systemic immunosuppression were left out. Trimming took 8 bases from V and 8 from J, leaving 18 bases between them. CDR1 and CDR2 from the germline V gene are ENHRY and SYGVKD. The CDR3 is 13 amino acids. This receptor was obtained from an adult with an advanced solid tumor such as melanoma, head and neck, liver or kidney cancer. V gene TRBV10-3 combines with J gene TRBJ1-1; a weak D match, TRBD1 (6 bases). The sequenced sample was CD4+ or CD8+ T cells sorted from blood, obtained in a trial of the OX40 agonist ivuxolimab. CDR3 DNA sequence: TGTGCCATCCTGTCAGAGGGACACAACGAAGCTTTCTTT. As protein: CAILSEGHNEAFF.